Reported below is one T cell receptor (beta chain). TCRdb itself ran the PCR reads through MiXCR, one entry per CDR3 protein. The profile shows approximately 3,000 distinct CDR3 sequences, roughly 61% of them singletons. Samples came from patients with localized non-small cell lung adenocarcinoma. From germline, CDR1 is SGHTA and CDR2 FQGNSA. CDR3 length: 15 residues. V was pared by 5 bases and J by 0 bases, with 11 bases between. The entry originates in a study of CD4 and CD8 cells across lung adenocarcinoma regions. The rearrangement uses TRBV7-2 and TRBJ1-5; D not certain. Sequencing input: CD4+ T cells from the center of a lung tumor. This clonotype was obtained from a female donor with lung adenocarcinoma. The CD4 and CD8 labels of this study may be unreliable. CDR3 sequence (DNA): TGTGCCAGCAGCCATGGGGAGAATAGCAATCAGCCCCAGCATTTT. It is translated as CASSHGENSNQPQHF.